This is a list of T cell receptor beta chains from one sample in a study of prognosis after radiotherapy for stage I lung cancer. MiXCR was run by TCRdb on the multiplex PCR reads, yielding one entry per CDR3 protein. Seen here are approximately 17,000 distinct CDR3 sequences, roughly 30% observed once, and the top ten hold about 33%. The material was PBMCs, obtained before or after stereotactic body radiation therapy (not recorded which). The receptor set was obtained from a donor older than 45 with non-small cell lung cancer. Each CDR3 is given with its conserved first and last residue. The D gene is left open where the match is weak. Not every row has a clone size; where given, it reads once, few, many or a size class.

j_gene	abundance	len	d_gene	v_gene	CDR3aa	CDR3nt
TRBJ2-1	few	15	TRBD2	TRBV6-1	CASEFGRTPNNEQFF	TGTGCCAGTGAATTCGGGAGGACCCCCAACAATGAGCAGTTCTTC
TRBJ2-1	NA	13	NA	TRBV19	CSSSAGVGFEHFF	TGTTCCAGTAGTGCGGGCGTCGGTTTTGAGCATTTCTTC
TRBJ2-2	many	12	NA	TRBV6-2/TRBV6-3	CASSYSPRELFF	TGTGCCAGCAGTTACTCCCCAAGGGAGCTGTTTTTT
TRBJ2-1	NA	15	NA	TRBV11-2	CDSSLTPGANNEPFF	TGTGACAGCAGCTTAACGCCAGGGGCAAACAATGAGCCGTTCTTC
TRBJ2-1	many	14	TRBD2	TRBV9	CASSAGLAGNEQFF	TGTGCCAGCAGCGCTGGACTAGCAGGCAATGAGCAGTTCTTC
TRBJ2-3	many	17	NA	TRBV5-6	CASSFQKRARGTDTQYF	TGTGCCAGCAGCTTTCAGAAGCGGGCGAGGGGCACAGATACGCAGTATTTT
TRBJ1-5	many	12	NA	TRBV6-2/TRBV6-3	CASSYSGGTQHF	TGTGCCAGCAGTTACTCCGGCGGAACCCAGCATTTT
TRBJ1-1	many	13	TRBD1	TRBV12-3/TRBV12-4	CASSTGTGTEAFF	TGTGCCAGCAGTACAGGGACAGGGACTGAAGCTTTCTTT
TRBJ2-2	many	16	NA	TRBV5-1	CASSPMAGKNTGELFF	TGCGCCAGCAGCCCCATGGCGGGAAAAAACACCGGGGAGCTGTTTTTT
TRBJ1-2	medium-sized	15	NA	TRBV5-6	CASSLAPGGNYGYTF	TGTGCCAGCAGCTTGGCGCCGGGGGGTAACTATGGCTACACCTTC
TRBJ2-7	many	15	TRBD1	TRBV4-1	CASSLRTGESYEQYF	TGCGCCAGCAGCCTCCGGACAGGCGAGTCCTACGAGCAGTACTTC
TRBJ2-5	many	16	TRBD2	TRBV7-8	CASSPPSGRSQETQYF	TGTGCCAGCAGCCCCCCTAGCGGGAGGAGCCAAGAGACCCAGTACTTC
TRBJ1-1	many	12	NA	TRBV5-4	CASSLFGTEAFF	TGTGCCAGCAGCTTATTTGGCACTGAAGCTTTCTTT
TRBJ1-4	many	12	NA	TRBV30	CAWSRGSEKLFF	TGTGCCTGGAGTAGGGGGTCGGAAAAACTGTTTTTT
TRBJ2-7	many	15	NA	TRBV5-1	CASSLGGGADYEQYF	TGCGCCAGCAGCTTGGGGGGGGGCGCGGACTACGAGCAGTACTTC
TRBJ2-2	NA	20	TRBD2	TRBV6-2/TRBV6-3	CASSYSVPGRARANTGELVF	TGTGCCAGCAGTTACTCCGTACCCGGGAGGGCCAGGGCGAACACCGGGGAGCTGGTTTTT
TRBJ2-3	NA	14	TRBD2	TRBV7-9	CASILAGHGDTQYF	TGTGCCAGCATCTTAGCGGGACATGGAGATACGCAGTATTTT
TRBJ1-6	many	14	NA	TRBV6-2/TRBV6-3	CASRWGNHNSPLHF	TGTGCCAGCAGGTGGGGAAACCATAATTCACCCCTCCACTTT
TRBJ2-1	many	14	NA	TRBV29-1	CSVVPPSSYNEQFF	TGCAGCGTTGTGCCCCCGAGCTCCTACAATGAGCAGTTCTTC
TRBJ2-2	many	15	NA	TRBV28	CASSFGRRATGELFF	TGTGCCAGCAGTTTCGGACGCCGTGCCACCGGGGAGCTGTTTTTT
TRBJ2-5	many	15	TRBD1	TRBV20-1	CSARTGQPEQETQYF	TGCAGTGCTAGGACGGGACAGCCCGAACAAGAGACCCAGTACTTC
TRBJ2-7	many	16	TRBD2	TRBV5-5	CASSPTTSGRRYEQYF	TGTGCCAGCAGCCCCACCACTAGCGGGAGGCGCTACGAGCAGTACTTC
TRBJ2-7	many	15	TRBD2	TRBV5-4	CASSLELAGTYEQYF	TGTGCCAGCAGCTTGGAGCTAGCGGGGACCTACGAGCAGTACTTC